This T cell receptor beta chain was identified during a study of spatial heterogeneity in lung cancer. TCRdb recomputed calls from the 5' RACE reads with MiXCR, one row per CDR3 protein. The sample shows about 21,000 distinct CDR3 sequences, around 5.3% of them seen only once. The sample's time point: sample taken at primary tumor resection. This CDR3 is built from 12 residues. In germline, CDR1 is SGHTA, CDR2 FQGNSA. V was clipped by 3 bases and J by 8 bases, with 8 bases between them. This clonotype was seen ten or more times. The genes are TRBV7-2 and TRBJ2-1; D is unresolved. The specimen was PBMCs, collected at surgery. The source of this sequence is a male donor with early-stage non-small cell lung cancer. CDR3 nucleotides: TGTGCCAGCAGCTTGGGGTACTATGAGCAGTTCTTC. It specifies CASSLGYYEQFF. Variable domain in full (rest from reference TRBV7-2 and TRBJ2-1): GAGVSQSPSNKVTEKGKDVELRCDPISGHTALYWYRQSLGQGLEFLIYFQGNSAPDKSGLPSDRFSAERTGGSVSTLTIQRTQQEDSAVYLCASSLGYYEQFFGPGTRLTVL.